Detailed here is one TCR beta chain. The antigen is not known. Unique molecular identifiers were incorporated into the prepared TCRbeta library. From the PCR reads, TCRdb called clonotypes with MiXCR, one entry per CDR3 protein. Of some 200,000 distinct CDR3 sequences in the sample, under 8.5% were seen once. These data belong to a study of T-cell reconstitution after alpha-beta-depleted transplantation in children. Study-level points and caveats: The origin of alpha-beta T cells about two months after transplant was reportedly several hundred expanded graft clones. Newly generated T cells supplied most T-cell counts and diversity one year post-transplant.

The source material was PBMCs, mostly from graft donor cells, sampled 360 days after TCRalphabeta/CD19-depleted stem cell transplant. The TCR originated in a male patient between 2 and 15 years old who had a stem cell transplant for acute myeloid leukemia, so the T cells may come from the graft donor.

CDR3: CASSQEGAGQGHNEQFF. The DNA for the CDR3 is TGCGCCAGCAGCCAAGAAGGGGCCGGACAGGGTCACAATGAGCAGTTCTTC. This chain uses TRBV4-3 with TRBJ2-1, with 8 positions matching TRBD1. The CDR3 runs to 17 residues. CDR1 LGHNA and CDR2 YSLEER come from the germline V gene. V was pared by 0 bases and J by 5 bases, with 9 bases of the junction left unmatched.